The source of this T cell receptor beta chain is a study of blood T cell repertoires in COVID-19. The wider study: Nucleic acid was either cDNA or gDNA, and it came from T cells, B-cell-depleted T cells, or PBMCs.

Measured with immunoSEQ multiplex PCR; TCRdb has only the in-frame clones, and not every one. Of about 170,000 clones in the sample, approximately 84% were seen once. The CDR3 is 18 residues long. Trimming shortened V by 2 bases and J by 4 bases, and 18 bases separated the two germline ends. Germline CDR1 is MNHEY and CDR2 is SMNVEV (reference sequence). The TCR comes from a woman older than 75 with COVID-19, enrolled during active disease. V usage is TRBV27 and J usage is TRBJ2-6, with a possible D match to TRBD1 (6 bases). The sample taken for sequencing was peripheral blood. The CDR3 region is CASSLKSGTLSGANVLTF. In DNA form, the CDR3 reads TGTGCCAGCAGTTTAAAGTCCGGGACATTGTCCGGGGCCAACGTCCTGACTTTC. Full variable domain (missing parts from reference TRBV27 and TRBJ2-6): EAQVTQNPRYLITVTGKKLTVTCSQNMNHEYMSWYRQDPGLGLRQIYYSMNVEVTDKGDVPEGYKVSRKEKRNFPLILESPSPNQTSLYFCASSLKSGTLSGANVLTFGAGSRLTVL.